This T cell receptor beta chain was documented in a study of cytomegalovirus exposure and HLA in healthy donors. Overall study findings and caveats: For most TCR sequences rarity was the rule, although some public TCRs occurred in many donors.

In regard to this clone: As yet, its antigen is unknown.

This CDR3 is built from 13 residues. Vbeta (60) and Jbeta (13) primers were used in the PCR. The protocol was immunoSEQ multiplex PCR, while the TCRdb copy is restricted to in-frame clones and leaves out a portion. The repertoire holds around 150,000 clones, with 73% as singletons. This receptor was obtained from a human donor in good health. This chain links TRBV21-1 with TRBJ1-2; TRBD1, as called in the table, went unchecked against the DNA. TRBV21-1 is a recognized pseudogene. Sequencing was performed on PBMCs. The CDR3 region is CASSKGTGHGYTF. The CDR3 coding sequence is TGTGCCAGCAGCAAAGGGACAGGGCATGGCTACACCTTC.